This T cell receptor (beta chain) was documented in a study of blood T cell repertoires in COVID-19. As for the study in general: Samples taken during acute and convalescent COVID-19 were collected in the United States, Italy and Spain.

Germline V gene data show CDR1 as SGHRS and CDR2 as YFSETQ. Germline trimming cut 4 bases from V and 10 bases from J; bases unmatched to any gene: 6. The CDR3 sequence is 14 residues long. This table comes from immunoSEQ multiplex PCR, and its TCRdb copy is limited to in-frame clones, with some not included. The sample includes around 98,000 clones, 87% of them seen just once. This chain connects TRBV5-1 to TRBJ1-6; 9 bases line up with TRBD1. Sequencing was carried out using peripheral blood. The clonotype comes from a man in his 70s with acute or convalescent COVID-19. Written as DNA, the CDR3 is TGCGCCAGCAGCCTCCGGGACAGGGACTCACCCCTCCACTTT. It codes for CASSLRDRDSPLHF.